A selection of T cell receptor beta chains follows, all from one sample in a study of memory CD4+ T cells and cytomegalovirus serostatus. Here immunoSEQ multiplex PCR was the method, and the copy in TCRdb shows in-frame clones only, minus some. The data show 45,000 to 50,000 clones, under 80% seen once. What was sequenced was memory CD4+ T cells from blood. These receptors were obtained from an adult in good health and CMV-seronegative. CDR3s include the opening cysteine and the closing phenylalanine or tryptophan. Each record gives: CDR3 protein, clone size, V gene, J gene. Clone size appears in some rows only: once, few, many, or a class for an expanded clone.

CDR3 protein: CSVGGEGRTRDEQFF
clone size: .
V gene: TRBV29-1
J gene: TRBJ2-1

CDR3 protein: CASSRPRLGGTNTEAFF
clone size: .
V gene: TRBV7-9
J gene: TRBJ1-1

CDR3 protein: CASSVSPNSNQPQHF
clone size: few
V gene: TRBV9
J gene: TRBJ1-5

CDR3 protein: CASSVGTLGANEQFF
clone size: .
V gene: TRBV9
J gene: TRBJ2-1

CDR3 protein: CASSLGSTAMELFF
clone size: .
V gene: TRBV7-2
J gene: TRBJ2-2

CDR3 protein: CASSGGSSTDTQYF
clone size: .
V gene: TRBV5-1
J gene: TRBJ2-3

CDR3 protein: CASSSATSGTDTQYF
clone size: .
V gene: TRBV7-6
J gene: TRBJ2-3

CDR3 protein: CASRDRDTQYF
clone size: .
V gene: TRBV6-1
J gene: TRBJ2-3

CDR3 protein: CASSLVDEQFF
clone size: .
V gene: TRBV6-1
J gene: TRBJ2-1

CDR3 protein: CATSLGLAGATDTQYF
clone size: .
V gene: TRBV7-2
J gene: TRBJ2-3

CDR3 protein: CASSPTRGYGYTF
clone size: once
V gene: TRBV18
J gene: TRBJ1-2

CDR3 protein: CASSKEGHRRDTEAFF
clone size: .
V gene: TRBV21-1
J gene: TRBJ1-1

CDR3 protein: CASSNGGTVGNQPQHF
clone size: .
V gene: TRBV5-6
J gene: TRBJ1-5

CDR3 protein: CSVEDLYSGQGNTIYF
clone size: .
V gene: TRBV29-1
J gene: TRBJ1-3

CDR3 protein: CASSEAWGVNSPLHF
clone size: .
V gene: TRBV6-1
J gene: TRBJ1-6

CDR3 protein: CASSLVATSGERENEQYF
clone size: .
V gene: TRBV5-6
J gene: TRBJ2-7

CDR3 protein: CASQGAVNTEAFF
clone size: .
V gene: TRBV5-1
J gene: TRBJ1-1

CDR3 protein: CASSSPGYRANEQYF
clone size: once
V gene: TRBV5-8
J gene: TRBJ2-7

CDR3 protein: CASGLGQVGDTQYF
clone size: .
V gene: TRBV12-5
J gene: TRBJ2-3